Reported below is one TCR beta chain. No antigen is known for it. Its ends do not fully match the called genes, so a read error is possible. Germline V CDR1 and CDR2: MGHRA, YSYEKL. The CDR3 spans 14 residues. One entry per CDR3 protein, called by TCRdb with MiXCR from the reads. The repertoire includes about a million distinct CDR3 sequences, 30% to 40% of them detected once, and around an eighth sits in the top ten. The source of the sample is a study of T cell repertoires in cytomegalovirus infection. Sequenced here: cultured CD8+ T cells from PBMCs, sampled from culture after CMV antigen stimulation. This clonotype originated in a human donor in good health (CMV status not recorded). Some clones in this sample may be carry-over from other donors' samples. The V gene is TRBV4-1, the J gene TRBJ1-2, with TRBD1 identical over 8 bases. In DNA form, the CDR3 reads TGTGCCAGCAGCTACACAGGGGGGACCTATGGCTACACCTTC. Translating it yields CASSYTGGTYGYTF.